This T cell receptor (beta chain) was found in a study of cytomegalovirus exposure and HLA in healthy donors. Amplification used 60 Vbeta primers and 13 Jbeta primers. Some clones are missing from TCRdb's copy, which holds only in-frame ones; the method was immunoSEQ multiplex PCR. The data contain some 130,000 clones, nearly 10% of them seen just once; the ten biggest clones take up roughly 1.9%. General study points: There were approximately 150 TCR beta chains listed as cytomegalovirus-associated.

CDR1 is MNHEY and CDR2 is SMNVEV in the germline V gene (reference sequence). Trimming removed 10 bases at V and 0 bases at J, with 16 bases between. This CDR3 has 14 amino acids. This clone was counted a few times. Its matching antigen is unknown. V and J are TRBV27 and TRBJ2-7; weak D call: TRBD1 (5 bases). This clonotype was obtained from a man aged 50 to 59 in good health and CMV-seronegative. The specimen sequenced was PBMCs. CDR3 sequence reads: CATSPRARSYEQYF. The CDR3, as DNA: TGTGCCACCTCCCCCAGGGCACGCTCCTACGAGCAGTACTTC.